This is a list of T cell receptor beta chains from one sample in a study of molecular identifiers for immune sequencing clone quantification. TCRdb processed the PCR reads anew with MiXCR; each CDR3 protein has one entry. The data show hundreds of thousands of distinct CDR3 sequences, 25% seen once. The sample was naive CD8+ T cells from blood, with Jurkat cell RNA spiked in. These receptors all stem from a human donor in good health. Some libraries in this study had Jurkat cell RNA spiked in. The CDR3 runs from the conserved cysteine through the conserved F or W. A D gene is named only where the DNA matches it firmly. A row's size may be missing; if present it is once, few, many or a size class.

TRBJ1-1 | TRBV7-9 | TRBD1 | many | CASSLGDREAFF | TGTGCCAGCAGCTTGGGGGACAGAGAAGCTTTCTTT
TRBJ2-3 | TRBV10-3 | TRBD2 | NA | CAISEPPASSGRASTDTQYF | TGTGCCATCAGTGAGCCACCTGCTTCTAGCGGGCGCGCTAGCACAGATACGCAGTATTTT
TRBJ1-1 | TRBV6-2/TRBV6-3 | NA | NA | CASSYIQATEAFF | TGTGCCAGCAGTTACATCCAGGCAACTGAAGCTTTCTTT
TRBJ1-2 | TRBV2 | NA | many | CASSEAKDNYGYTF | TGTGCCAGCAGTGAAGCTAAGGACAACTATGGCTACACCTTC
TRBJ2-3 | TRBV27 | NA | NA | CASSSQASDTQYF | TGTGCCAGCAGTTCACAGGCTTCAGATACGCAGTATTTT
TRBJ2-7 | TRBV4-3 | NA | NA | CASSQDSTRGLSYEQYF | TGCGCCAGCAGCCAAGATTCCACCAGGGGACTCTCCTACGAGCAGTACTTC
TRBJ2-2 | TRBV7-9 | NA | few | CASSSNGGFPGELFF | TGTGCCAGCAGCTCAAACGGGGGCTTTCCCGGGGAGCTGTTTTTT
TRBJ2-7 | TRBV4-3 | NA | many | CASSQDRGGAYEQYF | TGCGCCAGCAGCCAAGATCGCGGGGGCGCCTACGAGCAGTACTTC
TRBJ2-3 | TRBV6-5 | NA | many | CASSYSLVADTQYF | TGTGCCAGCAGTTACTCCCTAGTAGCAGATACGCAGTATTTT
TRBJ1-5 | TRBV2 | NA | many | CASSESTSNNQPQHF | TGTGCCAGCAGTGAGAGTACCTCGAACAATCAGCCCCAGCATTTT
TRBJ2-3 | TRBV5-5 | TRBD1 | many | CASSLEPGGRLTDTQYF | TGTGCCAGCAGCTTGGAGCCAGGGGGCAGGTTAACAGATACGCAGTATTTT
TRBJ2-1 | TRBV11-2 | TRBD2 | NA | CASSPGLAGGPTYNEQFF | TGTGCCAGCAGCCCAGGACTAGCGGGGGGGCCCACCTACAATGAGCAGTTCTTC
TRBJ1-1 | TRBV7-9 | NA | NA | CASSQGQQNTEAFF | TGTGCCAGCAGCCAAGGACAGCAGAACACTGAAGCTTTCTTT
TRBJ2-2 | TRBV12-3/TRBV12-4 | TRBD1 | NA | CASSPKTGRKTGELFF | TGTGCCAGCAGTCCTAAGACAGGGCGAAAGACCGGGGAGCTGTTTTTT
TRBJ2-3 | TRBV7-9 | TRBD2 | many | CASSLVPSGGTDTQYF | TGTGCCAGCAGCTTAGTCCCTAGCGGGGGGACAGATACGCAGTATTTT
TRBJ2-7 | TRBV6-6 | TRBD1 | few | CASSPWGTGAAVLIGEQYF | TGTGCCAGCAGCCCTTGGGGGACAGGGGCCGCGGTTCTTATAGGCGAGCAGTACTTC
TRBJ1-3 | TRBV4-3 | NA | NA | CASSQEPRPESSGNTICF | TGCGCCAGCAGCCAAGAACCGCGGCCTGAGAGCTCTGGAAACACCATATGTTTT
TRBJ2-7 | TRBV29-1 | NA | few | CSVELYEGYSSYEQYF | TGCAGCGTTGAACTATACGAGGGTTACAGCTCCTACGAGCAGTACTTC
TRBJ2-7 | TRBV3-1 | TRBD1 | NA | CASSRQDRYEQYF | TGTGCCAGCAGCCGCCAGGACAGGTACGAGCAGTACTTC
TRBJ2-3 | TRBV3-1 | NA | many | CASSLAFDTQYF | TGTGCCAGCAGCCTAGCGTTTGATACGCAGTATTTT
TRBJ2-7 | TRBV12-3/TRBV12-4 | TRBD1 | NA | CASSQTGEQYF | TGTGCCAGCAGCCAGACAGGGGAGCAGTACTTC